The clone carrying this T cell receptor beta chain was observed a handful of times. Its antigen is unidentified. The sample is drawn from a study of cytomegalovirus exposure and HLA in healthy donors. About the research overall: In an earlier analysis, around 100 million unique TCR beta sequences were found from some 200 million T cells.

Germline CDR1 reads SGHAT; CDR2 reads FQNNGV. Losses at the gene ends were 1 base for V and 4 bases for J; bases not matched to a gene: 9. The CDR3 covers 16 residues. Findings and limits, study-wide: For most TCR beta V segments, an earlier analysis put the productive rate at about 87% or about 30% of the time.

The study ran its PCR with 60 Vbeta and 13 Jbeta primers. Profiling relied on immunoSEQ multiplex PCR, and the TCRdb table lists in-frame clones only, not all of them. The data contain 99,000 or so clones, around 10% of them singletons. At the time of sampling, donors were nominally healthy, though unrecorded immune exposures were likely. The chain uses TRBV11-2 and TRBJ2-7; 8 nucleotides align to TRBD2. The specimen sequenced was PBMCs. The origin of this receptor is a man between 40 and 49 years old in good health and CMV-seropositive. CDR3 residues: CASSLGRLAGDYEQYF. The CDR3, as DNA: TGTGCCAGCAGCTTAGGTCGTCTAGCGGGCGATTACGAGCAGTACTTC.